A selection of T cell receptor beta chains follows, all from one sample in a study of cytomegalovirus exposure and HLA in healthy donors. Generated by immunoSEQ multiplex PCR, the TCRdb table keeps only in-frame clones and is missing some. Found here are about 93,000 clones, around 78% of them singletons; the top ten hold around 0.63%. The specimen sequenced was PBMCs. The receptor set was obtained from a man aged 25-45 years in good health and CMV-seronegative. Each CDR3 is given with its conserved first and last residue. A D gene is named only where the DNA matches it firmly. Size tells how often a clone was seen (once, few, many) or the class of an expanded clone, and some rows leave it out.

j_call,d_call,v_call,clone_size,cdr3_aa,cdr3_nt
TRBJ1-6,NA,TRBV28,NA,CASSLGRGFNPPLHF,TGTGCCAGCAGCCTTGGCAGGGGCTTTAATCCACCCCTCCACTTT
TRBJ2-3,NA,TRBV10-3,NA,CAISSIGADSTDTQYF,TGTGCCATCAGTTCCATTGGGGCCGATAGCACAGATACGCAGTATTTT
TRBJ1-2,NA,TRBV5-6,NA,CASSWWTAHFYGYTF,TGTGCCAGCAGCTGGTGGACAGCCCACTTCTATGGCTACACCTTC
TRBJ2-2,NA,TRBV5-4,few,CASRSSNTGELFF,TGTGCCAGCAGGTCTTCGAACACCGGGGAGCTGTTTTTT
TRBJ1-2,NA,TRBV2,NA,CASSTGFGGYTF,TGTGCCAGCAGTACAGGGTTCGGAGGCTACACCTTC
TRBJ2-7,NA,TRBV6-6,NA,CASSYSKGRGHEQYF,TGTGCCAGCAGTTACTCGAAGGGCAGGGGCCACGAGCAGTACTTC
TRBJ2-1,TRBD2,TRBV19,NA,CASSPQVGTSGDVYNEQFF,TGTGCCAGTAGCCCACAAGTAGGGACTAGCGGGGACGTCTACAATGAGCAGTTCTTC
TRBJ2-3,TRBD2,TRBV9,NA,CASSVELSGASSTDTQYF,TGTGCCAGCAGCGTAGAGCTTAGCGGGGCTTCCAGCACAGATACGCAGTATTTT
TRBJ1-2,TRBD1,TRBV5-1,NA,CASSLGQGNYGYTF,TGCGCCAGCAGCTTGGGACAGGGGAACTATGGCTACACCTTC
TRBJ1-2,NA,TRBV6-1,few,CASSEITDGYTF,TGTGCCAGCAGTGAGATAACTGATGGCTACACCTTC
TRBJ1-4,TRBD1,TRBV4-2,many,CASSPGTGVEKLFF,TGTGCCAGCAGCCCCGGGACAGGGGTGGAAAAACTGTTTTTT
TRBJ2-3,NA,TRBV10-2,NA,CASSESLGRAADTQYF,TGCGCCAGCAGTGAGAGTTTGGGCAGGGCCGCAGATACGCAGTATTTT
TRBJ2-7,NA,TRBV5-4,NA,CASSLQPGYEQYF,TGTGCCAGCTCTCTCCAGCCCGGGTACGAGCAGTACTTC
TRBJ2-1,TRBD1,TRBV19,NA,CASSVPGQGTNEQFF,TGTGCCAGTAGTGTACCGGGACAGGGGACCAATGAGCAGTTCTTC
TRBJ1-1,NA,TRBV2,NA,CASSEWAVPEAFF,TGTGCCAGCAGTGAATGGGCAGTGCCTGAAGCTTTCTTT
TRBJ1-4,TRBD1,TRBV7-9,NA,CASSQTDRGGEKLFF,TGTGCCAGCAGCCAAACAGACAGGGGAGGTGAAAAACTGTTTTTT
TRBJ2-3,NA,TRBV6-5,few,CASSYSTGDTQYF,TGTGCCAGCAGTTACTCGACAGGAGATACGCAGTATTTT
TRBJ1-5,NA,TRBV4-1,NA,CASSQEGAGVRPQHF,TGCGCCAGCAGCCAAGAGGGGGCAGGGGTAAGGCCCCAGCATTTT
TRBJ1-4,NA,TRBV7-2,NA,CASSPKGALNEKLFF,TGTGCCAGCAGCCCGAAAGGGGCCCTTAATGAAAAACTGTTTTTT
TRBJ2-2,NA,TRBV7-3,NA,CASSLMGHNTGELFF,TGTGCCAGCAGCTTAATGGGACACAACACCGGGGAGCTGTTTTTT
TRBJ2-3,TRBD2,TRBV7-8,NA,CASSLSGTSGNTDTQYF,TGTGCCAGCAGCTTAAGTGGGACTAGCGGAAACACAGATACGCAGTATTTT
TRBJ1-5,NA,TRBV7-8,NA,CASSIHGGGDQPQHF,TGTGCCAGCAGCATCCACGGGGGGGGTGACCAGCCCCAGCATTTT
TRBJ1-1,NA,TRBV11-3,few,CASSPDRMNTEAFF,TGTGCCAGCAGCCCTGACAGAATGAACACTGAAGCTTTCTTT
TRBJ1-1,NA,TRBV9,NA,CASSPARGGTEAFF,TGTGCCAGCAGCCCAGCGAGGGGGGGCACTGAAGCTTTCTTT
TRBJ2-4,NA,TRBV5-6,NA,CASSLGSVAAKNIQYF,TGTGCCAGCAGCCTGGGCTCAGTGGCAGCCAAAAACATTCAGTACTTC
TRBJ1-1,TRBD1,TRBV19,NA,CAPVKGLGPQQGSPFTEAFF,TGTGCCCCTGTCAAAGGATTGGGCCCTCAACAGGGGTCGCCGTTCACTGAAGCTTTCTTT
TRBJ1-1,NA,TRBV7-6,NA,CASSVSSYYMNTEAFF,TGTGCCAGCAGCGTCAGCTCGTACTACATGAACACTGAAGCTTTCTTT
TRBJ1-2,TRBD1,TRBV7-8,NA,CASSPNRGTVKVFIYGYTF,TGTGCCAGCAGCCCTAATAGGGGGACAGTAAAGGTGTTTATCTATGGCTACACCTTC
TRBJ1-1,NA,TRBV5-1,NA,CASSPWTPAGNTEAFF,TGCGCCAGCAGCCCCTGGACACCGGCCGGGAACACTGAAGCTTTCTTT
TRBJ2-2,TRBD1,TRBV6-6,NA,CASSTTGARNTGELFF,TGTGCCAGCAGTACGACAGGGGCGAGGAACACCGGGGAGCTGTTTTTT
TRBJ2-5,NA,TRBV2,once,CASKPGLSQETQYF,TGTGCCAGTAAGCCGGGACTCTCCCAAGAGACCCAGTACTTC
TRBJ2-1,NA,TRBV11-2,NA,CASSLRGDSSYNEQFF,TGTGCCAGCAGCTTAAGGGGCGACTCCTCCTACAATGAGCAGTTCTTC
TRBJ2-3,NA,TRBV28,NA,CASSRNPLDRDTQYF,TGTGCCAGCAGCCGAAACCCCTTGGACAGAGATACGCAGTATTTT
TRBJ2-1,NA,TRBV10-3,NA,CAISESELTGSYNEQFF,TGTGCCATCAGTGAGTCAGAGTTAACGGGTTCCTACAATGAGCAGTTCTTC
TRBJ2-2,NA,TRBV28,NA,CASSSPAEANTGELFF,TGTGCCAGCAGTTCTCCGGCGGAGGCGAACACCGGGGAGCTGTTTTTT
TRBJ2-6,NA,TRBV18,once,CASRESGANVLTF,TGTGCCAGCCGAGAGTCTGGGGCCAACGTCCTGACTTTC
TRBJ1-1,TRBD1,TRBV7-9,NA,CASSEGTGGNTEAFF,TGTGCCAGCAGCGAGGGGACAGGGGGCAACACTGAAGCTTTCTTT
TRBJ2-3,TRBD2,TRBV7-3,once,CASSRGTSGTDTQYF,TGTGCCAGCAGCCGCGGGACTAGCGGGACAGATACGCAGTATTTT
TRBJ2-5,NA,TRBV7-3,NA,CASRLGAGGLGETQYF,TGTGCCAGCAGATTGGGAGCGGGTGGCCTTGGAGAGACCCAGTACTTC
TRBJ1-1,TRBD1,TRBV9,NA,CASSPSGTGTGRNTEAFF,TGTGCCAGCAGCCCCAGTGGAACCGGGACAGGGCGGAACACTGAAGCTTTCTTT
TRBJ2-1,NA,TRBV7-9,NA,CASTLGGPYNEQFF,TGTGCCAGCACCCTGGGGGGGCCCTACAATGAGCAGTTCTTC
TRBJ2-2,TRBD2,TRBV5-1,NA,CASSLRLAGGTGELFF,TGCGCCAGCAGCTTGCGTCTAGCGGGGGGCACCGGGGAGCTGTTTTTT
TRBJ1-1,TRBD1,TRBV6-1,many,CASSADRGRGAFF,TGTGCCAGCAGTGCGGACAGGGGGCGGGGGGCTTTCTTT
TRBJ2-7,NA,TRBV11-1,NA,CASSFPLSYEQYF,TGTGCCAGCAGCTTTCCCCTCTCATACGAGCAGTACTTC
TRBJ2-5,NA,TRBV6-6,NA,CASSLGQGGETQYF,TGTGCCAGCAGCCTCGGACAGGGAGGGGAGACCCAGTACTTC
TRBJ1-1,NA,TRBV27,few,CASSLSGTAGSNTEAFF,TGTGCCAGCAGTTTATCCGGGACTGCAGGGTCGAACACTGAAGCTTTCTTT
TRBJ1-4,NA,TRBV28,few,CASSKLDRTNEKLFF,TGTGCCAGCAGCAAACTTGACAGGACTAATGAAAAACTGTTTTTT
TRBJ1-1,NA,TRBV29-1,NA,CSVVIHGDTEAFF,TGCAGCGTTGTTATTCACGGGGACACTGAAGCTTTCTTT
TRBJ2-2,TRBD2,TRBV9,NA,CASSVEGGRGTGELFF,TGTGCCAGCAGCGTAGAGGGCGGGAGGGGTACCGGGGAGCTGTTTTTT
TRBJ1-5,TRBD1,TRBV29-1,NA,CSVGNRGQNQPQHF,TGCAGCGTGGGGAACAGGGGGCAGAATCAGCCCCAGCATTTT
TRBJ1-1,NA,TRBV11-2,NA,CASSLRENTEAFF,TGTGCCAGCAGCTTGAGGGAGAACACTGAAGCTTTCTTT
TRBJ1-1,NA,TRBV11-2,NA,CASSPTGIEAFF,TGTGCCAGCAGCCCGACCGGGATTGAAGCTTTCTTT
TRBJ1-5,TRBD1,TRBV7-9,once,CASSLRSDRGNQPQHF,TGTGCCAGCAGCTTGAGATCCGACAGGGGAAATCAGCCCCAGCATTTT
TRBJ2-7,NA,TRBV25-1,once,CASSEREGRSYEQYF,TGTGCCAGCAGTGAACGGGAAGGGAGGTCCTACGAGCAGTACTTC